This entry features one T cell receptor (beta chain) sequence. These data come from a study of blood T cell repertoires in COVID-19. Looking at the study overall: Acute-phase and convalescent COVID-19 samples originated in the United States, Italy and Spain. Sample material is recorded as cDNA or gDNA derived from T cells, B-cell-depleted T cells, or PBMCs.

In the original workflow: Reference gene primer amplification gave nucleated cell count estimates. The assay was immunoSEQ multiplex PCR, and TCRdb's table has in-frame clones only and misses some. The V and J calls and clone size are taken from that table; D and trimming were inferred from the DNA. The table records around 300,000 clones, approximately 86% of them present only once. This receptor was identified in a man younger than 35 with active or convalescent COVID-19. The sample comprised peripheral blood.

The CDR3 nucleotides read TGTGCCAGCAGTCGCTACAGGGGGGCACTAGATGGCTACACCTTC. Its translation is CASSRYRGALDGYTF. The chain joins TRBV6-5 to TRBJ1-2; 8 bases fit TRBD1. V shed 5 bases, J shed 6 bases, and the junction held 11 bases outside the gene matches. Germline V lookup: CDR1 MNHEY, CDR2 SVGAGI. The CDR3 contains 15 residues.